The T cell receptor beta chain under discussion was sequenced for a study of T-cell reconstitution after alpha-beta-depleted transplantation in children. Preparation of the TCRbeta library involved a method that used unique molecular identifiers. TCRdb called the PCR reads again in MiXCR, with one record for every CDR3 protein. The sample holds fewer than 700,000 distinct CDR3 sequences; over 10% are singletons and the top ten take 2.2%. The CDR3 runs to 19 residues. The chain is built from TRBV21-1 and TRBJ2-5; the table assigns TRBD2, which was not confirmed against the DNA. TRBV21-1 is noted as a pseudogene. The TCR originated in a male patient aged 5 to 17 who had a stem cell transplant for acute myeloid leukemia, so the T cells may come from the graft donor. The sample was PBMCs, mostly from graft donor cells, taken 360 days after TCRalphabeta/CD19-depleted stem cell transplant. The chain's CDR3 is CASSKGGTGRLGHQETQYF. CDR3 in DNA: TGTGCCAGCAGCAAAGGGGGGACTGGCCGCCTGGGACACCAAGAGACCCAGTACTTC.